This T cell receptor beta chain was sequenced in a study of blood T cell repertoires in COVID-19. Study-wide background: Sites across the United States, Italy and Spain contributed samples from acute and convalescent COVID-19. From T cells, B-cell-depleted T cells, or PBMCs came the material, which was cDNA or gDNA.

As processed by the authors: Amplification with reference gene primers provided the estimates of nucleated cell counts. The table came from immunoSEQ multiplex PCR; TCRdb's copy has only in-frame clones and leaves some out. V, J and clone size are taken as reported in that table, and D and trimming were inferred from the DNA itself. This table has some 110,000 clones, roughly four fifths appearing once. Germline CDR1 is KGHSH and CDR2 is LQKENI. This CDR3 region has 14 residues. V was cut by 4 bases and J by 7 bases, with 16 bases left in between. The source material was peripheral blood. The chain links TRBV18 to TRBJ1-2; D may be TRBD1 (6 bases). The source of this sequence is a woman aged 60-75 years with acute or convalescent COVID-19. CDR3 bases: TGTGCCAGCTCACTGGGCCCGGGACAAGGTGGCTACACCTTC. Residues: CASSLGPGQGGYTF. The whole variable domain, filled in from reference TRBV18 and TRBJ1-2, reads NAGVMQNPRHLVRRRGQEARLRCSPMKGHSHVYWYRQLPEEGLKFMVYLQKENIIDESGMPKERFSAEFPKEGPSILRIQQVVRGDSAAYFCASSLGPGQGGYTFGSGTRLTVV.